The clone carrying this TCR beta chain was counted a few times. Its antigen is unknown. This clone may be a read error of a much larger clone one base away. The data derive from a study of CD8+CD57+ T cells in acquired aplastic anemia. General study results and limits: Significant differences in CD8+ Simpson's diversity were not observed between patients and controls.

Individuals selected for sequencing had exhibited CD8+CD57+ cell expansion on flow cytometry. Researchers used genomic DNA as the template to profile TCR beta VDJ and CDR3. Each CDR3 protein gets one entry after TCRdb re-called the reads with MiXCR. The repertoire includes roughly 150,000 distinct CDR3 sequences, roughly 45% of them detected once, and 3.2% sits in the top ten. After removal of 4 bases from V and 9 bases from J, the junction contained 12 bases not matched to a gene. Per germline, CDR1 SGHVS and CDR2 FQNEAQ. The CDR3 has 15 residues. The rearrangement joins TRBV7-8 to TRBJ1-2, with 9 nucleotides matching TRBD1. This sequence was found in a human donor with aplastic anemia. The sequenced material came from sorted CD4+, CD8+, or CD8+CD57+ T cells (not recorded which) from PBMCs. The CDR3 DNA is TGTGCCAGCAGCTACACCGGGACAGGGTTCCCTAGCTACACCTTC. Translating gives CASSYTGTGFPSYTF.